A selection of T cell receptor beta chains follows, all from one sample in a study of blood T cells in healthy people across ages. TCRdb passed the 5' RACE reads through MiXCR, listing each CDR3 protein once. The sample lists hundreds of thousands of distinct CDR3 sequences; 45% to 70% were seen once. The sample was blood. These receptor sequences come from a man in his forties or fifties in good health. The CDR3 runs from the conserved cysteine through the conserved F or W. D genes are given only for firm matches. The size of a clone is reported for some rows only, either as once, few or many, or as a class for expanded clones.

V gene,clone size,J gene,D gene,CDR3 DNA,CDR3 protein
TRBV5-6,.,TRBJ2-6,.,TGTGCCAGCAGCACCCTTAAATCTGGGGCCAACGTCCTGACTTTC,CASSTLKSGANVLTF
TRBV28,.,TRBJ2-3,TRBD1,TGTGCCAGCAGTTCCCTTGGGACAGGCCACACAGATACGCAGTATTTT,CASSSLGTGHTDTQYF
TRBV12-3/TRBV12-4,.,TRBJ1-5,TRBD1,TGTGCCAGCAGTTTATATAGGGGGCAGGGGGGTCAGCCCCAGCATTTT,CASSLYRGQGGQPQHF
TRBV6-2/TRBV6-3,.,TRBJ2-5,.,TGTGCCAGCATGGGGCACCAAGAGACCCAGTACTTC,CASMGHQETQYF
TRBV5-1,few,TRBJ2-1,.,TGCGCCAGCAGCTCCCTAGGTAGCGGAAGCTCCTACAATGAGCAGTTCTTC,CASSSLGSGSSYNEQFF
TRBV7-3,.,TRBJ2-5,.,TGTGCCAGCAGCTCGGGACCTCCCGGTGGGGTGGAGACCCAGTACTTC,CASSSGPPGGVETQYF
TRBV3-1,few,TRBJ2-3,.,TGTGCCAGCAGCCATGGACTCTGGGGGTTCGCAGATACGCAGTATTTT,CASSHGLWGFADTQYF
TRBV20-1,.,TRBJ2-5,TRBD1,TGCAGTGCTAGGGACCCGATAACGGGACAGCAAGAGACCCAGTACTTC,CSARDPITGQQETQYF
TRBV7-2,few,TRBJ2-4,.,TGTGCCAGCAGCTTAAAGGATACCCTCCTTAGCCTTGGAAACATTCAGTACTTC,CASSLKDTLLSLGNIQYF
TRBV13,.,TRBJ1-2,TRBD1,TGTGCCAGCAGCTTAGACGGGACAGGTTCCCGTGGCTACACCTTC,CASSLDGTGSRGYTF
TRBV15,.,TRBJ2-3,.,TGTGCCACCAGCAGAGGATTGTCTAGCACAGATACGCAGTATTTT,CATSRGLSSTDTQYF
TRBV7-8,.,TRBJ2-7,.,TGTGCCAGCAGCATCCACAGAAACGAGCAGTACTTC,CASSIHRNEQYF
TRBV9,.,TRBJ2-1,.,TGTGCCAGCAGTGGGACGCAGAACGCCTACAATGAGCAGTTCTTC,CASSGTQNAYNEQFF
TRBV28,.,TRBJ2-7,.,TGTGCCAGCAGTCCTCGGGTTAGGGAGCAGTACTTC,CASSPRVREQYF
TRBV12-3/TRBV12-4,many,TRBJ2-6,TRBD1,TGTGCCAGCAGAAGAGGGGGCGATGGAGCCAACGTCCTGACTTTC,CASRRGGDGANVLTF
TRBV5-6,few,TRBJ1-2,.,TGTGCCAGCAGCCCTTCGACCGTTAACTATGGCTACACCTTC,CASSPSTVNYGYTF
TRBV6-1,once,TRBJ2-3,.,TGTGCCAGCAGTGAGACGGGGTCCCGTTTCGGCACAGATACGCAGTATTTT,CASSETGSRFGTDTQYF
TRBV5-6,.,TRBJ2-7,.,TGTGCCAGCAGCTTGGTCAGGGGTGGGCCCTACGAGCAGTACTTC,CASSLVRGGPYEQYF
TRBV25-1,.,TRBJ2-5,.,TGTGCCAGCAGTGGGAACAGGGAATTCCAAGAGACCCAGTACTTC,CASSGNREFQETQYF
TRBV7-6,.,TRBJ2-7,TRBD1,TGTGCCAGCAGCTGGGGCGACAGGGAAGAAACCTACGAGCAGTACTTC,CASSWGDREETYEQYF
TRBV4-1,.,TRBJ2-3,.,TGCGCCAGCAGCCAAGATACCGGGGGGCTTAGCACAGATACGCAGTATTTT,CASSQDTGGLSTDTQYF
TRBV20-1,many,TRBJ1-5,.,TGCAGTGCTAGAGATAGCAATCAGCCCCAGCATTTT,CSARDSNQPQHF
TRBV7-8,.,TRBJ1-1,.,TGTGCCAGCAGCTTAGGGCCTGGGGGGTCGGCTTTCTTT,CASSLGPGGSAFF
TRBV5-1,.,TRBJ2-3,TRBD2,TGCGCCAGCAGCTTGGTCCTAACCGGGACTAGCGGAGATACGCAGTATTTT,CASSLVLTGTSGDTQYF
TRBV20-1,.,TRBJ2-3,TRBD1,TGCAGTGCTAGGCCGGACAGGGCTTTCGAAGATACGCAGTATTTT,CSARPDRAFEDTQYF
TRBV29-1,once,TRBJ2-1,TRBD1,TGCAGCGTTGCGCCCGGGACAGGGGGCAATGAGCAGTTCTTC,CSVAPGTGGNEQFF
TRBV7-7,.,TRBJ2-5,.,TGTGCCAGCAGCTTAGATGAGGGCTTAGAGACCCAGTACTTC,CASSLDEGLETQYF
TRBV20-1,.,TRBJ2-2,.,TGCAGTGCTAGAGATACCACCCCCACCGGGGAGCTGTTTTTT,CSARDTTPTGELFF
TRBV10-3,few,TRBJ2-3,.,TGTGCCATCAGTGACAGCACAGATACGCAGTATTTT,CAISDSTDTQYF
TRBV6-5,.,TRBJ2-7,TRBD1,TGTGCCAGCAGTTACTCGTTCAGGGGACAGGGTAACGAGCAGTACTTC,CASSYSFRGQGNEQYF
TRBV5-4,.,TRBJ2-4,TRBD1,TGTGCCAGCAGCCCGACAGGGAGTCAAAACATTCAGTACTTC,CASSPTGSQNIQYF
TRBV4-2,.,TRBJ2-2,TRBD1,TGTGCCAGCAGCCAAGCCTCAGGGGGCCGGACCGGGGAGCTGTTTTTT,CASSQASGGRTGELFF
TRBV4-2,.,TRBJ2-7,TRBD2,TGTGCCAGCAGCCAAGATGGGAGTCTAGCGGGAGGAACAACCTACGAGCAGTACTTC,CASSQDGSLAGGTTYEQYF
TRBV13,.,TRBJ2-4,TRBD2,TGTGCCAGCAGCTTAGCAGTAGCGCGGGAGCAGTACTTC,CASSLAVAREQYF
TRBV29-1,few,TRBJ2-2,TRBD1,TGCAGCGTTGTGTCGGCGCAGGGGGCAAACACCGGGGAGCTGTTTTTT,CSVVSAQGANTGELFF
TRBV7-2,few,TRBJ1-4,.,TGTGCCAGCAGCTCGTCAGGGGAGGAAAATGAAAAACTGTTTTTT,CASSSSGEENEKLFF
TRBV6-6,.,TRBJ1-1,.,TGTGCCAGCAGTTACGGAGGGAAGAACACTGAAGCTTTCTTT,CASSYGGKNTEAFF
TRBV2,.,TRBJ1-6,TRBD1,TGTGCCAGCAGTGAAGGATCCATGACAGGGGCAATTTCACCCCTCCACTTT,CASSEGSMTGAISPLHF
TRBV5-1,few,TRBJ1-1,.,TGCGCCAGCAGCTTGGTGGAGGGAGGAGGCTCTGAAGCTTTCTTT,CASSLVEGGGSEAFF
TRBV20-1,.,TRBJ1-1,TRBD1,TGCAGTGCTAGAGCCCTTTCCGGGACAGGGGGAGCGATGAACACTGAAGCTTTCTTT,CSARALSGTGGAMNTEAFF
TRBV29-1,few,TRBJ2-3,.,TGCAGCGTTACTACCGTGGTAGCAGATACGCAGTATTTT,CSVTTVVADTQYF
TRBV18,few,TRBJ2-7,.,TGTGCCAGCTCACCGCCGTTGATTAGCATGACCCCCTACGAGCAGTACTTC,CASSPPLISMTPYEQYF
TRBV2,.,TRBJ2-7,.,TGTGCCAGCAGTGACTTTAGCTACAATGAGCAGTACTTC,CASSDFSYNEQYF
TRBV6-5,.,TRBJ1-2,TRBD1,TGTGCCAGCAGTACAGGGGGGGCTGGCTACACCTTC,CASSTGGAGYTF
TRBV7-2,once,TRBJ1-1,TRBD1,TGTGCCAGCAACCTACAGGGGGCGCGGACTGAAGCTTTCTTT,CASNLQGARTEAFF
TRBV5-1,few,TRBJ2-5,TRBD2,TGCGCCAGCAGCCACATTCCTAAGCGGGAAAAACAAGAGACCCAGTACTTC,CASSHIPKREKQETQYF
TRBV11-2,few,TRBJ2-2,TRBD1,TGTGCCAGCAGCCCCGGGACAGGGAACACCGGGGAGCTGTTTTTT,CASSPGTGNTGELFF
TRBV5-5,.,TRBJ2-7,.,TGTGCCAGCAGCTTGGACAGGGGAGGAAAGTACTTC,CASSLDRGGKYF
TRBV25-1,.,TRBJ1-2,.,TGTGCCAGCAGTGAACTCCCGGCGAAAACTAAATATGGCTACACCTTC,CASSELPAKTKYGYTF
TRBV6-2/TRBV6-3,.,TRBJ2-3,.,TGTGCCAGCAGTCGAGACAAGGCTAGCGATACGCAGTATTTT,CASSRDKASDTQYF
TRBV29-1,.,TRBJ1-4,.,TGCAGCGTTGTTACGACGCTTAGCGAAAAACTGTTTTTT,CSVVTTLSEKLFF
TRBV20-1,many,TRBJ2-7,TRBD2,TGCAGTGCTAGGGGTAAGGGAGGGACCGAGCAGTACTTC,CSARGKGGTEQYF
TRBV7-2,.,TRBJ2-3,TRBD2,TGTGCCAGCAGCCCCGGGGGAGCGGGGGGGCCGCTAACAGATACGCAGTATTTT,CASSPGGAGGPLTDTQYF
TRBV11-2,few,TRBJ2-5,.,TGTGCCAGCAGCTTACGCGGGCCAGAGACCCAGTACTTC,CASSLRGPETQYF
TRBV7-8,.,TRBJ2-2,.,TGTGCCAGCACCAAAGGAGGACTTAAGAACGCCGGGGAGCTGTTTTTT,CASTKGGLKNAGELFF
TRBV28,.,TRBJ2-7,.,TGTGCCAGCAGTTTTGTTGCCGAGCAGTACTTC,CASSFVAEQYF
TRBV14,few,TRBJ1-5,.,TGTGCCAGCAGCCAAGGTTCGGCGGCGGCTCAGCCCCAGCATTTT,CASSQGSAAAQPQHF
TRBV25-1,.,TRBJ2-7,.,TGTGCCAGCCGGGCCGACCGCTCCTACAATGAGCAGTACTTC,CASRADRSYNEQYF
TRBV20-1,few,TRBJ1-2,TRBD1,TGCAGTGCAGAGAACTCGGGACAGCCGTATGGCTACACCTTC,CSAENSGQPYGYTF
TRBV6-2/TRBV6-3,.,TRBJ2-5,.,TGTGCCAGCAGTTACGTTGGGGATTTGTACCAAGAGACCCAGTACTTC,CASSYVGDLYQETQYF